This TCR beta chain was sequenced during a study of T cell responses to AZD1222 COVID-19 vaccine. Study-wide results and limits: The span of vaccine-associated CD4 TCRs extended across spike, with dominance at 160-218 and 743-854. Repertoire sampling was restricted to post-peak T cell response timepoints. Close to half of all spike-specific TCRs reportedly target regions of the variants that are unmutated. Among AZD1222 vaccinees, only 5 or 6 were seropositive at baseline.

Concerning this clone itself: Its antigen is unknown.

CDR3 length: 15 amino acids. Trimming cost V 5 bases and J 6 bases, with 16 bases left between them. Germline lookup yields CDR1 SGHAT and CDR2 FQDESV (reference sequence). Here immunoSEQ multiplex PCR was the method, and the copy in TCRdb shows in-frame clones only, minus some. The table lists around 150,000 clones, about 90% of them singletons, with 1.9% in the top ten. This sample comprised peripheral blood, obtained on day 0 of AZD1222 vaccination. This receptor was obtained from an adult in good health. The chain employs TRBV11-1 and TRBJ2-2, with a possible D match to TRBD1 (5 bases). CDR3 nucleotide sequence: TGTGCCAGCAGCCCGATTTCTTGGGGCGCCGGGGAGCTGTTTTTT. Translating it yields CASSPISWGAGELFF.